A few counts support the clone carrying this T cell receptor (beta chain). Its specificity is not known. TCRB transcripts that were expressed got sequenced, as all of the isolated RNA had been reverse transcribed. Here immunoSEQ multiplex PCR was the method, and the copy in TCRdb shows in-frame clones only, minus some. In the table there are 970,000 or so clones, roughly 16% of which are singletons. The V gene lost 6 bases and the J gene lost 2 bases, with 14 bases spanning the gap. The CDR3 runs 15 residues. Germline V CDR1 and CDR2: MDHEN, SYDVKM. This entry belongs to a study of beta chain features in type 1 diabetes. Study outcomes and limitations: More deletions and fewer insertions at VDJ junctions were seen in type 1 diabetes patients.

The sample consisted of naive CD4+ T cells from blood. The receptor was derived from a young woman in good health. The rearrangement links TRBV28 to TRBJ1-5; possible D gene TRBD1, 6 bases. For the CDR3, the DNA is TGTGCCAGCAGCCGGGGGGGCGCGGGCAATCAGCCCCAGCATTTT. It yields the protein CASSRGGAGNQPQHF.